This T cell receptor (beta chain) is from a study of human T cells and chemical hapten exposure. Study overall: Diphenylcyclopropenone was applied weekly to patients' scalps across the approximately 25-week study.

Points from the study as a whole: DPC sensitization did not alter TCRs above 1 in 1000 frequency. Healthy individuals' immune responses may differ from those of donors, who had alopecia.

The authors' processing: Counting gave a median of around 96,000 TCRs per sample, with values ranging from about 23,224 to 700,000. TCRdb reanalysed the RACE reads using MiXCR and keeps one entry per CDR3 protein. TCRdb, rather than the study authors, made the V and J calls. This repertoire shows some 82,000 distinct CDR3 sequences, about 10% found once; its top ten account for roughly 4.2%. Time point meaning: patch test 1, 2 weeks after DPC sensitization. The treatment was: therapeutic diphenylcyclopropenone sensitization with weekly scalp DPC. Concerning this clonotype itself: Antigen unknown.

The specimen comprised whole blood, sampled in connection with sensitization to the hapten diphenylcyclopropenone (DPC). The sequence was obtained from a woman between 50 and 59 years old with alopecia areata. Some clones in this sample may be carry-over from other donors' samples.

CDR3 in amino acids: CASSLGLARLGEQYF. In nucleotides, the CDR3 is TGTGCCAGCAGCCTAGGACTAGCGAGACTGGGCGAGCAGTACTTC. This sequence joins TRBV12-3 or TRBV12-4 and TRBJ2-7, with 9 bases identical to TRBD2. The CDR3 consists of 15 residues. V was clipped by 6 bases and J by 6 bases; unmatched bases: 12.